The entry that follows covers one T cell receptor beta chain sequence. The antigen is undetermined. The PCR made use of 60 Vbeta and 13 Jbeta primers. Assay: immunoSEQ multiplex PCR; the TCRdb copy retains only in-frame clones and omits some. Of approximately 87,000 clones detected, 80% to 85% appear once; the ten largest clones hold under 5.5%. The data were obtained in a study of cytomegalovirus exposure and HLA in healthy donors. The study's findings and limits: Diagnosis of cytomegalovirus status made by the classifier reportedly showed high specificity and sensitivity. HLA alleles showed associations with around 15,000 TCR beta sequences in a later analysis, at a 0.05 false discovery rate. Altogether, about 160 TCR beta chains were recorded as cytomegalovirus-associated. It was assumed in the presence/absence analyses that sequencing depth was roughly uniform across donors.

Sequenced input: PBMCs. This receptor was obtained from a woman between 65 and 79 years old in good health and CMV-seropositive.

Here the CDR3 DNA reads TGCGCCAGCAGCACCGGACAGGGGCAGCCCCAGCATTTT. It codes for CASSTGQGQPQHF. The J gene is TRBJ1-5, the V gene TRBV5-1, with 9 bases identical to TRBD1. After removal of 4 bases from V and 7 bases from J, the junction contained 3 bases not matched to a gene. The germline V gene has CDR1 SGHRS and CDR2 YFSETQ. This CDR3 spans 13 amino acids.